This entry lists 32 T cell receptor beta chains sequenced from one sample in a study of identical twins. In TCRdb, the 5' RACE reads were re-called with MiXCR into one record per CDR3 protein. The top ten clones hold nearly 0.45% of a sample with about 530,000 distinct CDR3 sequences, 15% of them seen once. This same sample was also part of a study on yellow fever vaccine responses in identical twins.

Sample: CD4+ T cells sorted from blood. The receptors shown here come from a woman between 18 and 29 years old in good health.

This clonotype occurred many times. CDR3 residues: CASSQVLTTSKNIQYF. CDR3 sequence (DNA): TGTGCCAGCAGCCAAGTGTTGACTACCTCAAAAAACATTCAGTACTTC. V and J are TRBV3-1 and TRBJ2-4, with D possibly TRBD2 on 5 matching bases. Per germline, CDR1 LGHDT and CDR2 YNNKEL (reference sequence). V shed 1 base and J shed 4 bases, with 14 bases lying between them. CDR3 length: 16 amino acids.

This clonotype has only a few counts. The chain links TRBV12-3 or TRBV12-4 to TRBJ1-2; 8 bases agree with TRBD1. This CDR3 spans 15 amino acids. The V gene end was trimmed by 6 bases and the J gene end by 5 bases; junction bases not matched to a gene: 11. The CDR3 sequence: CASRPSGTGLYGYTF. The CDR3, as DNA: TGTGCCAGCAGACCCTCCGGGACAGGATTATATGGCTACACCTTC.

Only a few counts were recorded for this clonotype. V and J are TRBV24-1 and TRBJ2-1, with a possible D match to TRBD1 (5 bases). Germline V CDR1 and CDR2: KGHDR, SFDVKD. The CDR3 sequence is 17 residues long. V was cut by 7 bases and J by 0 bases, with 18 bases left in between. CDR3 DNA sequence: TGTGCCACCAGCTCAGCCCAGGGCCCATACTCCTACAATGAGCAGTTCTTC. Protein product: CATSSAQGPYSYNEQFF.

This clonotype was seen more than once but under ten times. The V and J genes are TRBV3-1 and TRBJ2-5, with 13 bases aligning to TRBD2. V lost 0 bases to trimming and J lost 3 bases; unmatched junction nucleotides: 1. The germline gives CDR1 LGHDT, CDR2 YNNKEL (reference sequence). The CDR3 is 16 residues long. The CDR3 region is CASSQDGLAGEETQYF. CDR3 in DNA: TGTGCCAGCAGCCAAGATGGACTAGCGGGGGAAGAGACCCAGTACTTC.

This clonotype was seen many times. This chain connects TRBV12-3 or TRBV12-4 to TRBJ1-5; D gene ambiguous. The CDR3 is 15 amino acids. With 2 bases removed from V and 0 bases from J, the gap between germline ends came to 8 bases. CDR3 DNA: TGTGCCAGCAGTTTAATGGCGTCTAGCAATCAGCCCCAGCATTTT. Protein product: CASSLMASSNQPQHF.

This clonotype was seen at least ten times. V usage is TRBV25-1 and J usage is TRBJ2-1, with D possibly TRBD2 on 6 matching bases. Germline V CDR1 and CDR2: MGHDK, SYGVNS. Deletions cut 5 bases from V and 7 bases from J, with 21 bases between. The CDR3 length is 16 residues. The CDR3 region is CASSSTGVGLRNEQFF. The CDR3 bases are TGTGCCAGCAGTTCCACGGGGGTGGGCTTAAGGAATGAGCAGTTCTTC.

This rearrangement joins TRBV20-1 to TRBJ2-3; no clear D gene. Trimming pared 3 bases from V and 6 bases from J, leaving 4 bases between. This CDR3 spans 10 amino acids. Germline-derived CDR1 and CDR2 are DFQATT and SNEGSKA (reference sequence). The CDR3 loop is CSASSDTQYF. The DNA for the CDR3 is TGCAGTGCTAGTTCGGATACGCAGTATTTT.

This clonotype has a handful of counts. This chain connects TRBV7-7 to TRBJ2-2, with D possibly TRBD2 on 5 matching bases. The CDR3 loop spans 15 amino acids. In germline, CDR1 is SSHAT, CDR2 FNYEAQ (reference sequence). V was clipped by 5 bases and J by 2 bases, with 12 bases between them. Here the CDR3 DNA reads TGTGCCAGCAGCCCCACCGGGATCAACACCGGGGAGCTGTTTTTT. The encoded protein is CASSPTGINTGELFF.

The genes are TRBV11-2 and TRBJ2-7; 7 bases are shared with TRBD2. There are 14 residues in the CDR3. Germline-derived CDR1 and CDR2 are SGHAT and FQNNGV. The junction had 4 bases not matched to a gene; V was cut back by 5 bases and J by 0 bases. CDR3 sequence reads: CASSEAGSSYEQYF. In nucleotides, the CDR3 is TGTGCCAGCAGCGAAGCGGGAAGCTCCTACGAGCAGTACTTC.

This clonotype was seen only a few times. The chain uses TRBV28 and TRBJ1-1; D not resolved. Trimming removed 5 bases at V and 2 bases at J, with 15 bases between. The CDR3 contains 15 residues. Germline lookup yields CDR1 MDHEN and CDR2 SYDVKM. The CDR3 DNA reads TGTGCCAGCAGTGATCAAGGGATTCGAAACACTGAAGCTTTCTTT. It codes for CASSDQGIRNTEAFF.

This sequence joins TRBV28 and TRBJ2-2, with a possible D match to TRBD2 (6 bases). The CDR3 runs 17 residues. Germline loops: CDR1 MDHEN, CDR2 SYDVKM. The germline V and J ends were trimmed by 0 bases and 6 bases, with 17 bases remaining between them. CDR3 DNA sequence: TGTGCCAGCAGTTTATGGGGGCGGGGAAACCTCGCCGGGGAGCTGTTTTTT. Translated: CASSLWGRGNLAGELFF.

This clonotype was seen a handful of times. The rearrangement links TRBV11-2 to TRBJ1-6; D perhaps matches TRBD1 (6 bases). Deletions cut 6 bases from V and 8 bases from J, with 17 bases between. The CDR3 sequence is 15 residues long. Germline CDR1 SGHAT, CDR2 FQNNGV. CDR3 sequence reads: CASRDPGTPHSPLHF. The CDR3 bases are TGTGCCAGCAGGGACCCCGGGACACCTCATTCACCCCTCCACTTT.

The gene calls are TRBV24-1 and TRBJ2-3; 11 bases match TRBD2. This CDR3 contains 17 residues. J gave up 1 base and V 3 bases, and 5 bases lay outside the gene matches. CDR1 and CDR2 from the germline V gene are KGHDR and SFDVKD. CDR3 sequence reads: CATSDPRLAGRTDTQYF. CDR3 in DNA: TGTGCCACCAGTGATCCACGACTAGCGGGACGCACAGATACGCAGTATTTT.

The chain has TRBV7-2 and TRBJ2-2; the match to TRBD2 covers 12 bases. The trim removed 3 bases at V and 5 bases at J, leaving 7 bases unmatched. Germline assignment: CDR1 SGHTA and CDR2 FQGNSA. This CDR3 has 17 amino acids. Written as DNA, the CDR3 is TGTGCCAGCAGCTTTCCGGGACTAGCGGGTGGTACCGGGGAGCTGTTTTTT. Protein: CASSFPGLAGGTGELFF.

The J gene is TRBJ1-2, the V gene TRBV12-3 or TRBV12-4, with D possibly matching TRBD1 (5 bases). There are 17 residues in the CDR3. The germline V and J ends were trimmed by 0 bases and 4 bases, with 18 bases remaining between them. The CDR3 here is CASSLAQGASSSYGYTF. CDR3 coding DNA: TGTGCCAGCAGTTTAGCGCAAGGGGCCTCCTCCTCCTATGGCTACACCTTC.

The V call is TRBV7-6, the J call TRBJ2-5; perhaps TRBD1 as D (6 bases). The CDR3 sequence is 16 residues long. Trimming took 2 bases from V and 5 from J, leaving 18 bases between them. Germline V gene data show CDR1 as SGHVS and CDR2 as FNYEAQ. The CDR3 nucleotides are TGTGCCAGCAGCTTACGATACAGGGACCGGGTTGAGACCCAGTACTTC. Translation: CASSLRYRDRVETQYF.

This clonotype was detected a few times. The rearrangement joins TRBV5-1 to TRBJ1-6; D gene uncertain. V was trimmed by 2 bases and J by 7 bases, leaving 10 bases between them. Germline V lookup: CDR1 SGHRS, CDR2 YFSETQ. The CDR3 has 14 amino acids. CDR3: CASSFEGRNSPLHF. DNA of the CDR3: TGCGCCAGCAGCTTCGAAGGTCGCAATTCACCCCTCCACTTT. Based on the CDR3 plus reference TRBV5-1 and TRBJ1-6, the full variable domain is KAGVTQTPRYLIKTRGQQVTLSCSPISGHRSVSWYQQTPGQGLQFLFEYFSETQRNKGNFPGRFSGRQFSNSRSEMNVSTLELGDSALYLCASSFEGRNSPLHFGNGTRLTVT.

The J gene is TRBJ2-5, the V gene TRBV28, with TRBD1 matching 8 bases. Trimming took 6 bases from V and 7 from J; bases not matched to a gene: 13. Germline V CDR1 and CDR2: MDHEN, SYDVKM. This CDR3 contains 15 residues. Written as DNA, the CDR3 is TGTGCCAGCAGCCGAGGGACAGGCGGACGAGGGACCCAGTACTTC. Translated: CASSRGTGGRGTQYF.

This clonotype was recorded once. This rearrangement joins TRBV12-5 to TRBJ2-1; 10 bases match TRBD2. V lost 1 base to trimming and J lost 8 bases; unmatched junction nucleotides: 17. The CDR3 consists of 19 residues. Looked up from germline, CDR1 is LGHNT and CDR2 is FRNRAP. The CDR3 DNA reads as TGTGCTAGTGGTTTGGACCCTAAATGGGCTAGCGGGGGTGTCCATGAGCAGTTCTTC. Translation: CASGLDPKWASGGVHEQFF.

In this sample, this clonotype turned up many times. The chain uses TRBV7-9 and TRBJ1-3, with unresolved D. The CDR3 extends over 16 amino acids. Trimming stripped 2 bases from V and 4 bases from J, with 15 bases between. CDR1 and CDR2 from the germline V gene are SEHNR and FQNEAQ (reference sequence). In nucleotides, the CDR3 is TGTGCCAGCAGCTTATCGGGAGACGCTGTAGGAAACACCATATATTTT. Amino acid sequence: CASSLSGDAVGNTIYF.

The chain carries TRBV28 and TRBJ2-5; the match to TRBD2 covers 10 bases. The ends lost 2 bases at V and 1 base at J; junction bases unmatched: 1. Per germline, CDR1 MDHEN and CDR2 SYDVKM. This CDR3 comprises 15 residues. CDR3: CASSLLAGAQETQYF. The CDR3 DNA reads TGTGCCAGCAGTTTACTAGCGGGAGCCCAAGAGACCCAGTACTTC. Together with reference TRBV28 and TRBJ2-5, the CDR3 gives the full variable domain: DVKVTQSSRYLVKRTGEKVFLECVQDMDHENMFWYRQDPGLGLRLIYFSYDVKMKEKGDIPEGYSVSREKKERFSLILESASTNQTSMYLCASSLLAGAQETQYFGPGTRLLVL.

This clonotype was seen a few times. The chain combines TRBV6-5 with TRBJ2-7, with D possibly matching TRBD1 (6 bases). Per germline, CDR1 MNHEY and CDR2 SVGAGI. Trimming pared 0 bases from V and 2 bases from J, leaving 14 bases between. The CDR3 length is 16 residues. The CDR3 loop reads CASSYSFRDTTYEQYF. CDR3 in DNA: TGTGCCAGCAGTTACTCCTTTCGGGACACCACCTACGAGCAGTACTTC.

The genes are TRBV7-2 and TRBJ1-5; D perhaps matches TRBD1 (6 bases). The CDR3 runs to 11 residues. Per germline, CDR1 SGHTA and CDR2 FQGNSA. Trimming pared 1 base from V and 12 bases from J, leaving 7 bases between. CDR3 amino acids: CASSLGGHQHF. CDR3 bases: TGTGCCAGCAGCTTAGGGGGGCACCAGCATTTT.

This clonotype was observed a single time. The chain has TRBV23-1 and TRBJ1-2; 11 bases are shared with TRBD1. TRBV23-1 is an ORF; its function is uncertain. This CDR3 has 18 amino acids. J was trimmed by 0 bases and V by 0 bases; bases with no gene match: 6. The CDR3 DNA sequence: TGCGCCAGCAGTCAATCGGGGCGGACAGGGGGCGCTAACTATGGCTACACCTTC. Protein sequence: CASSQSGRTGGANYGYTF.

This clonotype was detected a few times. The chain links TRBV5-1 to TRBJ2-1; maybe TRBD1 (5 bases). With 2 bases removed from V and 0 bases from J, the gap between germline ends came to 6 bases. Germline V gives CDR1 SGHRS, CDR2 YFSETQ. CDR3 size: 14 residues. DNA for the CDR3: TGCGCCAGCAGCTTACAGGACTCCTACAATGAGCAGTTCTTC. Translation: CASSLQDSYNEQFF.

The chain recombines TRBV20-1 with TRBJ1-2; D gene unclear. The CDR3 is made up of 11 amino acids. CDR1 DFQATT and CDR2 SNEGSKA come from the germline V gene (reference sequence). V dropped 0 bases and J dropped 4 bases, with 3 bases sitting between them. Here the CDR3 DNA reads TGCAGTGCTAGAGAGGGCTATGGCTACACCTTC. Its protein product is CSAREGYGYTF.

Only a few counts were recorded for this clonotype. The chain has TRBV5-1 and TRBJ1-1; D not resolved. The CDR3 covers 15 residues. V lost 1 base and J lost 2, with 12 bases in between. Germline assignment: CDR1 SGHRS and CDR2 YFSETQ. The CDR3: CASSLREPVNTEAFF. In DNA form, the CDR3 reads TGCGCCAGCAGCTTGAGGGAACCGGTAAACACTGAAGCTTTCTTT.

The chain combines TRBV19 with TRBJ2-1; D not certain. CDR1 and CDR2 (germline): LNHDA, SQIVND (reference sequence). The CDR3 extends over 17 amino acids. V was clipped by 5 bases and J by 3 bases, with 20 bases between them. Written as DNA, the CDR3 is TGTGCCAGTAGTCGCTTAGGAGTCCAAGTAGGCTACAATGAGCAGTTCTTC. Translation gives CASSRLGVQVGYNEQFF.

This chain connects TRBV6-1 to TRBJ2-2; 15 bases fit TRBD2. Germline V CDR1 and CDR2: MNHNS, SASEGT. J gave up 5 bases and V 5 bases, and 12 bases lay outside the gene matches. The CDR3 contains 19 residues. The CDR3 loop reads CASSLLLPGLAGGTGELFF. CDR3 nucleotide sequence: TGTGCCAGCAGTCTCCTACTCCCGGGACTAGCGGGGGGTACCGGGGAGCTGTTTTTT.

This clonotype was seen ten or more times. This chain uses TRBV12-3 or TRBV12-4 with TRBJ2-3; TRBD1 or TRBD2 may be the D gene (5 bases each). CDR3 length: 15 residues. The germline V and J ends were trimmed by 3 bases and 4 bases, with 14 bases remaining between them. CDR3 DNA: TGTGCCAGCAGTTTTCAGGGAGTGGGCGCAGATACGCAGTATTTT. The encoded protein is CASSFQGVGADTQYF.

This clonotype was observed a few times. The V gene is TRBV20-1, the J gene TRBJ1-5, with 11 bases fitting TRBD1. The J segment lost 3 bases and the V segment lost 0 bases, leaving 7 bases of the junction unmatched. Germline CDR1 and CDR2: DFQATT and SNEGSKA (reference sequence). The CDR3 runs 17 residues. The CDR3 DNA reads TGCAGTGCTAGAGATCCCGGACAGGGGGCGTTCAATCAGCCCCAGCATTTT. Protein product: CSARDPGQGAFNQPQHF.

This sequence joins TRBV28 and TRBJ2-5, with TRBD2 identical over 8 bases. Germline V gene sequence: CDR1 MDHEN, CDR2 SYDVKM. After removal of 8 bases from V and 1 base from J, the junction contained 6 bases not matched to a gene. The CDR3 has 14 amino acids. The CDR3 DNA reads as TGTGCCAGCGGCATTCGGGGGGGCCAAGAGACCCAGTACTTC. This translates into CASGIRGGQETQYF.